Listed below are T cell receptor beta chains from one sample, sequenced in a study of T cell responses to AZD1222 COVID-19 vaccine. Generated by immunoSEQ multiplex PCR, the TCRdb table keeps only in-frame clones and is missing some. The sample carries 50,000 to 65,000 clones, about 89% recorded once. The starting material was peripheral blood, obtained 28 days after the second dose of the MenACWY control vaccine. These TCRs come from an adult who received the MenACWY meningococcal vaccine as a control. Both conserved end residues are part of each CDR3. D genes are given only for firm matches. Expanded clones are given a class, and other clones once, few, many or no size at all.

>.|TRBD1|14|TRBJ2-7|TRBV29-1
TGCAGCGTTGAAGTTGAGACAGGGGATGGCGAGCAGTACTTC
CSVEVETGDGEQYF
>once|.|13|TRBJ1-4|TRBV19
TGTGCCACGAGGACAGCTTCGAGTGAAAAACTGTTTTTT
CATRTASSEKLFF
>.|TRBD1|16|TRBJ1-6|TRBV15
TGTGCCACCAGCAGAGATCGGACAGGGGGGAATTCACCCCTCCACTTT
CATSRDRTGGNSPLHF
>.|.|13|TRBJ2-1|TRBV3-1/TRBV3-2
TGTGCCAGCAGCCAAGAGGGGCCCCGTGAGCAGTTCTTC
CASSQEGPREQFF
>.|.|13|TRBJ1-2|TRBV10-2
TGCGCCAGCAGTGAGTCGAGCAGGGCGGAGTACACCTTC
CASSESSRAEYTF
>.|TRBD1|14|TRBJ2-2|TRBV12-5
TGTGCTAGTGGACCGGGACAGGGTATAGGGGAGCTGTTTTTT
CASGPGQGIGELFF
>.|.|12|TRBJ2-2|TRBV9
TGTGCCAGCAGCGTAGGCACCGGGGAGCTGTTTTTT
CASSVGTGELFF
>.|TRBD1|14|TRBJ2-7|TRBV2
TGTGCCAGCAGGGAGGGGACAGGGCTATACGAGCAGTACTTC
CASREGTGLYEQYF
>.|.|16|TRBJ2-2|TRBV4-1
TGCGCCAGCAGCCCAGCGGGACACCCGAACACCGGGGAGCTGTTTTTT
CASSPAGHPNTGELFF
>.|.|14|TRBJ2-7|TRBV7-2
TGTGCCAGCAGCTTAGGACAGCCTTCCTACGAGCAGTACTTC
CASSLGQPSYEQYF
>.|TRBD2|15|TRBJ2-2|TRBV11-3
TGTGCCAGCAGTTCGGGACTAGCGTTAGCCGGGGAGCTGTTTTTT
CASSSGLALAGELFF
>.|.|16|TRBJ1-5|TRBV30
TGTGCCTGGAGTGTAGGAGGGATTCTTAGCAATCAGCCCCAGCATTTT
CAWSVGGILSNQPQHF
>.|.|13|TRBJ2-5|TRBV14
TGTGCCAGCAGCCAAGCTGGCAGCAGGACCCAGTACTTC
CASSQAGSRTQYF
>.|TRBD1|13|TRBJ1-1|TRBV19
TGTGCCAGTAGGACAGGGTCCGGCACTGAAGCTTTCTTT
CASRTGSGTEAFF
>.|TRBD2|22|TRBJ2-2|TRBV10-3
TGTGCCATCAGTGAGGGGTACAGTGGACTAGCGGGAGAGATAAAGAACACCGGGGAGCTGTTTTTT
CAISEGYSGLAGEIKNTGELFF
>.|.|16|TRBJ2-7|TRBV15
TGTGCCACCAGCAGTCCATCGGCAGGGTCGGTACACGAGCAGTACTTC
CATSSPSAGSVHEQYF
>.|.|13|TRBJ1-4|TRBV2
TGTGCCACCGCGGGGCAGACTAATGAAAAACTGTTTTTT
CATAGQTNEKLFF
>.|.|16|TRBJ2-1|TRBV6-5
TGTGCCAGCAGTTACTCAAAGGCGAGCTCCTACAATGAGCAGTTCTTC
CASSYSKASSYNEQFF
>.|.|16|TRBJ2-1|TRBV21-1
TGTGCCAGCAGGGGGACAGCTCACAGGGGCTACAATGAGCAGTTCTTC
CASRGTAHRGYNEQFF
>.|.|17|TRBJ1-1|TRBV24-1
TGTGCCACCAGTGATTTTGGGCAGGGGAAAGGGGACACTGAAGCTTTCTTT
CATSDFGQGKGDTEAFF
>.|TRBD1|15|TRBJ1-1|TRBV7-9
TGTGCCAGCAGCTCAACAGGGGCTGGGGGCACTGAAGCTTTCTTT
CASSSTGAGGTEAFF